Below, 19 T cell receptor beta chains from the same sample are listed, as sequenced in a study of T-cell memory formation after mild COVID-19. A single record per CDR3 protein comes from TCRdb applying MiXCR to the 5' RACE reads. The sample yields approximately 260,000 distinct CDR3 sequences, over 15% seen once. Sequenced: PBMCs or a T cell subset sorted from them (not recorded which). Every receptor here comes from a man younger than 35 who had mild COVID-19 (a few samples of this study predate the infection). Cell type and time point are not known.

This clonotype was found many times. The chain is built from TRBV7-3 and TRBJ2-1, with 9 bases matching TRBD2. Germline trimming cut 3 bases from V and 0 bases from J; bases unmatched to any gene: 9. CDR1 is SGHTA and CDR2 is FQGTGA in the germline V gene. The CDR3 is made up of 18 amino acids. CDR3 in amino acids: CASSFEAGGPLSYNEQFF. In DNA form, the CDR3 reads TGTGCCAGCAGCTTTGAAGCGGGGGGTCCACTCTCCTACAATGAGCAGTTCTTC.

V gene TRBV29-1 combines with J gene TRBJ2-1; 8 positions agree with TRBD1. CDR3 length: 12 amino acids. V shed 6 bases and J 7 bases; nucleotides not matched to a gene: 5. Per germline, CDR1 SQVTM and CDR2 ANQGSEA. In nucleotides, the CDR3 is TGCAGCGTACGACAGGGGCGGAATGAGCAGTTCTTC. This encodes CSVRQGRNEQFF.

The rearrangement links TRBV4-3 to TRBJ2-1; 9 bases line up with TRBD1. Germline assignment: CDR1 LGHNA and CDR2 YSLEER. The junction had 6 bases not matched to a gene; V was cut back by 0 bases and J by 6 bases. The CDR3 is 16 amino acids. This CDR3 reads CASSQDPGTGSNEQFF. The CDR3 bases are TGCGCCAGCAGCCAAGATCCCGGGACAGGGTCCAATGAGCAGTTCTTC.

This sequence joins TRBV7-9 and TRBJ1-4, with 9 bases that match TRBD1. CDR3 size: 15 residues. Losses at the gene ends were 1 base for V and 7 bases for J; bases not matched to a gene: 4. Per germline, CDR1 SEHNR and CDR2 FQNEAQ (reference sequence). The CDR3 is CASSLGDRVREKLFF. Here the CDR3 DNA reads TGTGCCAGCAGCTTAGGGGACAGGGTGCGTGAAAAACTGTTTTTT.

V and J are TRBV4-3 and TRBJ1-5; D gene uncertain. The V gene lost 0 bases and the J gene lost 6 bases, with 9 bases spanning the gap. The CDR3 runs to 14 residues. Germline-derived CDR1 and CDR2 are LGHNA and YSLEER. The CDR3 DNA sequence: TGCGCCAGCAGCCAAGATGGTATGGCTCAGCCCCAGCATTTT. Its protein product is CASSQDGMAQPQHF.

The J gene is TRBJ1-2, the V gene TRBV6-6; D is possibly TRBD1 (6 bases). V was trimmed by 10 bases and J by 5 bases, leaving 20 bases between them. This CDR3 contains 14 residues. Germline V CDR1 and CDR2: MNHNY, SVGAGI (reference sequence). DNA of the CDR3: TGTGCCACCGCAACAGGGACGGTGGTTTATGGCTACACCTTC. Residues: CATATGTVVYGYTF.

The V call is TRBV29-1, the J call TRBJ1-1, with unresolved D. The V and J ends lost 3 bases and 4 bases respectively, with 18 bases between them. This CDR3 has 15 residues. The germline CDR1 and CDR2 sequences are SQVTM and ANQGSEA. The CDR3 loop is CSVDRSGNVGTEAFF. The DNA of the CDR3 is TGCAGCGTTGATAGGAGTGGGAATGTGGGCACTGAAGCTTTCTTT.

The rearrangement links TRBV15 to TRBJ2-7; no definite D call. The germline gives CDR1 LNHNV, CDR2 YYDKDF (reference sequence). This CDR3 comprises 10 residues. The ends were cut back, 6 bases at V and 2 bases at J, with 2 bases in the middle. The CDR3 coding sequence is TGTGCCACCAGGGCCTACGAGCAGTACTTC. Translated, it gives CATRAYEQYF. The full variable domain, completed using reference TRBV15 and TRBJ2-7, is DAMVIQNPRYQVTQFGKPVTLSCSQTLNHNVMYWYQQKSSQAPKLLFHYYDKDFNNEADTPDNFQSRRPNTSFCFLDIRSPGLGDTAMYLCATRAYEQYFGPGTRLTVT.

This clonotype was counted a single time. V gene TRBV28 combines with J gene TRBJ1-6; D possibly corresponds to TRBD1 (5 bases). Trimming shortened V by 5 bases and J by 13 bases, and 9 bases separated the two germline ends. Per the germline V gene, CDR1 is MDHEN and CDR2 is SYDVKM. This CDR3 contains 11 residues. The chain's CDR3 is CASSTGPPLHF. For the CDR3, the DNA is TGTGCCAGCAGTACAGGACCCCCCCTCCACTTT.

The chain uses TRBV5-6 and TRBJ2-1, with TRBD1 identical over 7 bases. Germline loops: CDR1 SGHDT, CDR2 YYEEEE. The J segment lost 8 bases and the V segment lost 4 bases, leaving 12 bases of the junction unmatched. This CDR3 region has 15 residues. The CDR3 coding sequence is TGTGCCAGCAGCCTCCTCCTGACAGGGTTCGATGAGCAGTTCTTC. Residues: CASSLLLTGFDEQFF.

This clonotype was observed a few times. CDR3 DNA sequence: TGTGCCAGCAGCTTGGGACTAGCGGGGGCCGTAAGCTCCTACAATGAGCAGTTCTTC. Residues: CASSLGLAGAVSSYNEQFF. The chain is built from TRBV5-6 and TRBJ2-1; TRBD2 agrees at 12 bases. From germline, CDR1 is SGHDT and CDR2 YYEEEE. V lost 0 bases to trimming and J lost 0 bases; unmatched junction nucleotides: 7. The CDR3 is 19 amino acids.

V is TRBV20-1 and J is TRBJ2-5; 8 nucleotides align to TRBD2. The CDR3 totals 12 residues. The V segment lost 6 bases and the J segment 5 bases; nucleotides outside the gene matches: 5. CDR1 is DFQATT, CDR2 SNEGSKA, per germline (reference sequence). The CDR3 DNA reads TGCAGTGCCTCACGCGGGGGGGAGACCCAGTACTTC. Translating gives CSASRGGETQYF.

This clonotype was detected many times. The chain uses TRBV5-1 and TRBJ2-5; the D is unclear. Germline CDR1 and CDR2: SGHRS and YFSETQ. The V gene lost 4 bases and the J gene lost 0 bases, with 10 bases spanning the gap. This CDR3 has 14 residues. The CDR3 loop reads CASSPGRNQETQYF. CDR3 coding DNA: TGCGCCAGCAGCCCAGGACGGAACCAAGAGACCCAGTACTTC.

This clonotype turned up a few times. The CDR3 sequence is CASSYSLNYEQFF. The CDR3 bases are TGTGCCAGCAGTTACTCCCTTAATTATGAGCAGTTCTTC. The chain employs TRBV6-2 or TRBV6-3 and TRBJ2-1; no reliable D call. V was trimmed by 0 bases and J by 8 bases, leaving 8 bases between them. Germline V lookup: CDR1 MNHEY, CDR2 SVGEGT. The CDR3 is made up of 13 amino acids.

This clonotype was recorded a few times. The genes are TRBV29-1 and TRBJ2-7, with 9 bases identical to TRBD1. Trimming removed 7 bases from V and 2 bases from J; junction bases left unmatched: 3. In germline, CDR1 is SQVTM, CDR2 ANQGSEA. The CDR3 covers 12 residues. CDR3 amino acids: CSAGTGTYEQYF. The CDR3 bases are TGCAGCGCGGGGACAGGGACCTACGAGCAGTACTTC.

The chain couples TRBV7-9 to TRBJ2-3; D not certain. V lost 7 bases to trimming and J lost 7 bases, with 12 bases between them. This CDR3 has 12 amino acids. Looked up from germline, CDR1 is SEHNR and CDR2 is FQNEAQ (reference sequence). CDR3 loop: CASTTSYYTQYF. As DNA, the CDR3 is TGTGCCAGCACCACTTCGTACTATACGCAGTATTTT.

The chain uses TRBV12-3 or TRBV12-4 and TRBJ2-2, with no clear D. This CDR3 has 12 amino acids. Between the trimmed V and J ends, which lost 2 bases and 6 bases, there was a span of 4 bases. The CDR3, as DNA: TGTGCCAGCAGTTTAATTGCCGGGGAGCTGTTTTTT. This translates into CASSLIAGELFF.

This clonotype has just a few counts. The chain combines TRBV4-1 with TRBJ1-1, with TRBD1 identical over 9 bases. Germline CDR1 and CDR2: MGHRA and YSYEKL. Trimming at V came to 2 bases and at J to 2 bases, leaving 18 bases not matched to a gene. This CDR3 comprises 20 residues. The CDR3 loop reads CASSQQKVFQGGQGNTEAFF. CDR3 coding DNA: TGCGCCAGCAGCCAACAAAAAGTCTTTCAGGGGGGACAGGGAAACACTGAAGCTTTCTTT.

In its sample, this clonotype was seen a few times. CDR3 loop: CASSLGAGLAGQETQYF. The CDR3 DNA follows: TGTGCCAGCAGCTTAGGGGCGGGGCTAGCGGGGCAAGAGACCCAGTACTTC. The V and J genes are TRBV7-6 and TRBJ2-5, with 9 bases lining up with TRBD2. The CDR3 sequence is 17 residues long. Germline trimming cut 1 base from V and 2 bases from J; bases unmatched to any gene: 8. Germline loops: CDR1 SGHVS, CDR2 FNYEAQ. Full variable domain (remainder filled in from reference TRBV7-6 and TRBJ2-5): GAGVSQSPRYKVTKRGQDVALRCDPISGHVSLYWYRQALGQGPEFLTYFNYEAQQDKSGLPNDRFSAERPEGSISTLTIQRTEQRDSAMYRCASSLGAGLAGQETQYFGPGTRLLVL.